A single sample gave rise to the 7 T cell receptor beta chains below, sequenced in a study of T cell responses to AZD1222 COVID-19 vaccine. Method: immunoSEQ multiplex PCR; TCRdb's copy keeps in-frame clones and lacks some. The sample lists some 150,000 clones, approximately 91% occurring once. The sample here was peripheral blood, taken 28 days after the second dose of the MenACWY control vaccine. These receptors came from an adult who received the MenACWY meningococcal vaccine as a control.

J is TRBJ2-5 and V is TRBV19, with 7 bases identical to TRBD2. Trimming cost V 1 base and J 5 bases; bases outside gene matches: 10. This CDR3 has 16 amino acids. The germline gives CDR1 LNHDA, CDR2 SQIVND (reference sequence). CDR3 DNA sequence: TGTGCCAGTAGTATAGCCCGAGGGAGGGGCGTTGAGACCCAGTACTTC. It yields the protein CASSIARGRGVETQYF.

This clone has a handful of counts. The chain is built from TRBV6-5 and TRBJ2-5; possibly TRBD1 or TRBD2 for D (6 bases each). The V end was cut by 6 bases, the J end by 5 bases, with 10 bases between. The germline CDR1 and CDR2 sequences are MNHEY and SVGAGI. The CDR3 is made up of 12 amino acids. CDR3 nucleotides: TGTGCCAGCAGAGGGGGGTGGGAGACCCAGTACTTC. Protein sequence: CASRGGWETQYF.

The genes are TRBV28 and TRBJ2-1; D is possibly TRBD2 (5 bases). Per germline, CDR1 MDHEN and CDR2 SYDVKM. The CDR3 is 14 residues long. Trimming shortened V by 2 bases and J by 7 bases, and 12 bases separated the two germline ends. For the CDR3, the DNA is TGTGCCAGCAGTTTACCCCTAGCCGTAAATGAGCAGTTCTTC. As protein: CASSLPLAVNEQFF.

The table lists this clone with a count of one. This rearrangement joins TRBV18 to TRBJ1-5; D might be TRBD1 (6 bases). The CDR3 loop spans 16 amino acids. The germline V gene has CDR1 KGHSH and CDR2 LQKENI. V shed 1 base and J shed 0 bases, with 10 bases lying between them. CDR3 nucleotides: TGTGCCAGCTCACCACGCCGGACAGTTAGCAATCAGCCCCAGCATTTT. Its translation: CASSPRRTVSNQPQHF.

The chain employs TRBV5-1 and TRBJ2-7, with TRBD1 as a possible D gene (5 bases). CDR3 length: 15 residues. Germline CDR1 reads SGHRS; CDR2 reads YFSETQ. The V gene lost 0 bases and the J gene lost 0 bases, with 10 bases spanning the gap. The CDR3 DNA sequence: TGCGCCAGCAGCTTGGGACAGTTGAGCTCCTACGAGCAGTACTTC. Its protein product is CASSLGQLSSYEQYF.

This chain links TRBV7-2 with TRBJ2-7; 13 nucleotides align to TRBD2. V shed 6 bases, J shed 2 bases, and the junction held 7 bases outside the gene matches. CDR1 and CDR2 (germline): SGHTA, FQGNSA. The CDR3 is made up of 16 amino acids. The CDR3 is CASSQRTSGRAYEQYF. Written as DNA, the CDR3 is TGTGCCAGCAGTCAGAGAACTAGCGGGAGGGCCTACGAGCAGTACTTC.

This clone appeared once. A junction boundary mismatches the germline segment, possibly from a read error. This chain links TRBV7-7 with TRBJ1-5; D not resolved. Germline CDR1 is SSHAT and CDR2 is FNYEAQ (reference sequence). The length of the CDR3 is 13 residues. The CDR3 sequence: CASSPVGYQPQHF. The CDR3 DNA is TGTGCTAGCAGCCCGGTGGGATATCAGCCCCAGCATTTT. Supplemented by reference TRBV7-7 and TRBJ1-5, the full variable domain reads GAGVSQSPRYKVTKRGQDVTLRCDPISSHATLYWYQQALGQGPEFLTYFNYEAQPDKSGLPSDRFSAERPEGSISTLTIQRTEQRDSAMYRCASSPVGYQPQHFGDGTRLSIL.